Listed below are T cell receptor beta chains from one sample, sequenced in a study of blood T cell repertoires in COVID-19. Profiling relied on immunoSEQ multiplex PCR, and the TCRdb table lists in-frame clones only, not all of them. This table has some 91,000 clones, approximately 80% appearing once. Material: peripheral blood. These receptors were obtained from a man between 65 and 80 years old with acute or convalescent COVID-19. The CDR3 runs from the conserved cysteine through the conserved F or W. The order of the fields is D gene, J gene, clone size, V gene, CDR3 protein, CDR3 DNA. A D gene is named only where the DNA matches it firmly. Clone sizes are given selectively: once, few, many, or a class where the clone is expanded.

>TRBD1|TRBJ2-5|.|TRBV5-1
CASSLAGGQTQYF
TGCGCCAGCAGCTTGGCAGGGGGACAGACCCAGTACTTC
>TRBD1|TRBJ2-6|.|TRBV29-1
CSVGDRANSGANVLTF
TGCAGCGTTGGTGACAGGGCCAACTCTGGGGCCAACGTCCTGACTTTC
>.|TRBJ1-1|.|TRBV5-6
CASSLVETEAFF
TGTGCCAGCAGCTTGGTGGAGACTGAAGCTTTCTTT
>.|TRBJ1-4|.|TRBV15
CATSRELNDSPNEKLFF
TGTGCCACCAGCAGAGAATTGAACGACAGCCCTAATGAAAAACTGTTTTTT
>TRBD1|TRBJ2-7|few|TRBV7-2
CASSSSRGPYEQYF
TGTGCCAGCAGCTCCTCCAGGGGGCCCTACGAGCAGTACTTC
>TRBD1|TRBJ2-7|.|TRBV11-2
CASSLEQGYYEQYF
TGTGCCAGCAGCTTAGAACAGGGGTACTACGAGCAGTACTTC
>.|TRBJ1-1|few|TRBV11-3
CASSLDESDEAFF
TGTGCCAGCAGCTTAGACGAGTCCGATGAAGCTTTCTTT
>TRBD1|TRBJ2-5|few|TRBV12-3/TRBV12-4
CASKQGIEETQYF
TGTGCCAGCAAACAGGGGATCGAAGAGACCCAGTACTTC
>.|TRBJ2-6|.|TRBV28
CASSLTFSGTSGANVLTF
TGTGCCAGCAGTTTAACCTTTAGCGGAACCTCTGGGGCCAACGTCCTGACTTTC
>.|TRBJ2-3|.|TRBV11-2
CASSLVAGASTDTQYF
TGTGCCAGCAGCTTAGTGGCAGGGGCTTCCACAGATACGCAGTATTTT
>TRBD1|TRBJ2-6|few|TRBV19
CASMGQDSSGANVLTF
TGTGCCAGTATGGGACAGGACTCTTCTGGGGCCAACGTCCTGACTTTC
>TRBD1|TRBJ1-5|.|TRBV24-1
CAIGQGDLNQPQHF
TGTGCCATAGGACAGGGGGACCTCAATCAGCCCCAGCATTTT
>.|TRBJ2-7|.|TRBV10-2
CASSDVGQAYEQYF
TGCGCCAGCAGTGATGTGGGACAAGCCTACGAGCAGTACTTC
>TRBD2|TRBJ2-3|.|TRBV3-1/TRBV3-2
CASSQPPGLAQTDTQYF
TGTGCCAGCAGCCAACCCCCGGGACTAGCGCAAACAGATACGCAGTATTTT
>.|TRBJ1-4|.|TRBV7-8
CASSSGVTNEKLFF
TGTGCCAGCAGCTCAGGGGTAACTAATGAAAAACTGTTTTTT
>.|TRBJ1-3|.|TRBV9
CASSPRTGGSGNTIYF
TGTGCCAGCAGCCCTAGGACGGGGGGCTCTGGAAACACCATATATTTT
>TRBD2|TRBJ2-7|.|TRBV29-1
CSVVGTSAQIKYEQYF
TGCAGCGTTGTGGGGACTAGCGCCCAAATCAAATACGAGCAGTACTTC
>TRBD1|TRBJ1-5|.|TRBV19
CASSMRAGGTQPQHF
TGTGCCAGTAGTATGAGGGCAGGGGGCACTCAGCCCCAGCATTTT
>TRBD1|TRBJ2-2|.|TRBV6-5
CASSYLRQGAGGELFF
TGTGCCAGCAGTTACCTCCGACAGGGGGCCGGCGGGGAGCTGTTTTTT
>.|TRBJ2-5|.|TRBV24-1
CATSDFQGPETQYF
TGTGCCACCAGTGATTTCCAGGGCCCAGAGACCCAGTACTTC
>.|TRBJ1-3|.|TRBV28
CASRDSSSYGNTIYF
TGTGCCAGCAGAGACAGCTCCTCTTACGGAAACACCATATATTTT
>.|TRBJ2-3|.|TRBV11-3
CASSLDGGLSDTQYF
TGTGCCAGCAGCTTAGATGGGGGACTCTCAGATACGCAGTATTTT
>.|TRBJ1-1|.|TRBV30
CAWSEQEPPEAFF
TGTGCCTGGAGTGAACAGGAACCCCCTGAAGCTTTCTTT
>.|TRBJ2-2|.|TRBV5-1
CASSLSDTGELFF
TGCGCCAGCAGCTTGAGCGACACCGGGGAGCTGTTTTTT
>.|TRBJ1-1|.|TRBV9
CASSFLGENTEAFF
TGTGCCAGCAGCTTTTTAGGGGAAAACACTGAAGCTTTCTTT
>.|TRBJ2-3|.|TRBV2
CASSGGSTDTQYF
TGTGCCAGCAGTGGAGGGAGCACAGATACGCAGTATTTT
>TRBD1|TRBJ2-3|once|TRBV7-2
CASSLGRDRGLDTQYF
TGTGCCAGCAGCTTAGGACGGGACAGGGGGCTGGATACGCAGTATTTT